The 5 T cell receptor beta chains reported below all come from one sample, sequenced in a study of technical replicates of blood from a handful of donors (dated by TCRdb to 2016 to 2017). Library generation was performed with the immunoSEQ multiplex PCR assay. TCRdb holds this immuneACCESS table with in-frame rearrangements only. Some clones are missing; in checked studies, unresolved V genes explain under half, and the rest has no known cause. The sample table holds 60,000 to 80,000 clones, of which about 90% were seen once. Of the sample, around 0.38% falls within the top ten clones. The specimen was T cells isolated from PBMCs. Receptor source: a human donor in good health.

This chain links TRBV13 with TRBJ2-2; maybe TRBD2 (5 bases). Trimming cost V 4 bases and J 5 bases, with 20 bases left between them. The CDR3 is 17 residues long. Germline assignment: CDR1 PRHDT and CDR2 FYEKMQ (reference sequence). In nucleotides, the CDR3 is TGTGCCAGCAGCTCAAGACTCCAGGCCTCGGGGACCGGGGAGCTGTTTTTT. As protein: CASSSRLQASGTGELFF.

This rearrangement joins TRBV27 to TRBJ1-2, with 9 bases lining up with TRBD1. Germline CDR1 and CDR2: MNHEY and SMNVEV (reference sequence). The CDR3 is made up of 15 amino acids. Trimming took 2 bases from V and 8 from J; bases not matched to a gene: 9. CDR3 nucleotide sequence: TGTGCCAGCAGTTTAGGCACGACAGGGGGGGACGGCTACACCTTC. Encoded protein: CASSLGTTGGDGYTF.

Written as DNA, the CDR3 is TGTGCCAGCAGCAGCGGGCCAAACAATGAGCAGTTCTTC. Its protein is CASSSGPNNEQFF. The V call is TRBV7-3, the J call TRBJ2-1; TRBD2 might be the D (6 bases). Trimming stripped 5 bases from V and 5 bases from J, with 10 bases between. The CDR3 has 13 residues. Germline CDR1 is SGHTA and CDR2 is FQGTGA.

The chain combines TRBV15 with TRBJ2-3, with 7 bases matching TRBD2. The CDR3 loop spans 17 amino acids. The germline CDR1 and CDR2 sequences are LNHNV and YYDKDF (reference sequence). The J segment lost 1 base and the V segment lost 3 bases, leaving 10 bases of the junction unmatched. The CDR3 bases are TGTGCCACCAGCAGCGAGAGAGGGGACTACCGCACAGATACGCAGTATTTT. As protein: CATSSERGDYRTDTQYF.

The V gene is TRBV7-6, the J gene TRBJ1-5; D uncertain. The CDR3 has 13 amino acids. In germline, CDR1 is SGHVS, CDR2 FNYEAQ. V lost 1 base and J lost 6, with 7 bases in between. The CDR3 bases are TGTGCCAGCAGCTTAGAGCACGGTCAGCCCCAGCATTTT. This encodes CASSLEHGQPQHF.